Sequencing of this T cell receptor beta chain was carried out in a study of blood T cell dynamics during melanoma immunotherapy. After removal of 7 bases from V and 4 bases from J, the junction contained 8 bases not matched to a gene. The CDR3 is 15 amino acids. Germline loops: CDR1 SNHLY, CDR2 FYNNEI. Profiling relied on immunoSEQ multiplex PCR, and the TCRdb table lists in-frame clones only, not all of them. The data hold about 15,000 clones, with roughly 92% observed a single time. The time point was: week 3, after first cycle of checkpoint inhibitor. Sampling occurred pretreatment (T0) and at week 3 (W3), after cycle one of checkpoint blockade.

The chain links TRBV2 to TRBJ2-2; 8 positions agree with TRBD1. Here the sequenced sample was blood, taken from a patient treated with checkpoint blockade. The TCR originated in a human donor with melanoma. The CDR3 loop reads CASNPQGARTGELFF. DNA for the CDR3: TGTGCCAGCAATCCCCAGGGGGCGCGCACCGGGGAGCTGTTTTTT.